A selection of T cell receptor beta chains follows, all from one sample in a study of shared clonotypes between healthy human individuals. Measured with immunoSEQ multiplex PCR; TCRdb has only the in-frame clones, and not every one. Of hundreds of thousands of clones listed, 92% are singletons. Sequencing input: naive CD8+ T cells sorted from blood. Receptors were obtained from a man aged 25-45 years in good health. Both conserved end residues are trimmed from each CDR3. The order of the fields is V gene, J gene, CDR3 protein.

V: TRBV28; J: TRBJ2-7; CDR3: ASSRRGSYEQY
V: TRBV7-2; J: TRBJ1-3; CDR3: ASSLFPGRAGNTIY
V: TRBV27; J: TRBJ2-7; CDR3: ASSIQGAGTGEQY
V: TRBV7-9; J: TRBJ1-2; CDR3: ASTPQTYGYT
V: TRBV4-3; J: TRBJ2-1; CDR3: ASSQDLRLAGSNEQF
V: TRBV6-5; J: TRBJ1-1; CDR3: ASSNPGQGDRGAF
V: TRBV5-1; J: TRBJ2-7; CDR3: ASSPTVGREQY
V: TRBV4-3; J: TRBJ2-1; CDR3: ASAWQGGWGEANEQF
V: TRBV19; J: TRBJ2-3; CDR3: ASSTSGSTDTQY
V: TRBV9; J: TRBJ2-3; CDR3: AIGDTQY
V: TRBV27; J: TRBJ1-1; CDR3: ASSNSNPLTEAF
V: TRBV27; J: TRBJ2-3; CDR3: ASSFSPREGRDTQY
V: TRBV5-5; J: TRBJ2-2; CDR3: ASSLVSGRAGELF
V: TRBV28; J: TRBJ1-4; CDR3: ASSSALAEKLF
V: TRBV4-1; J: TRBJ2-1; CDR3: ASSPGQGYEQF
V: TRBV6-1; J: TRBJ2-2; CDR3: AGRTEYTGELF
V: TRBV7-6; J: TRBJ2-5; CDR3: ASSSEETQY
V: TRBV19; J: TRBJ1-1; CDR3: ASSIREGITEAF
V: TRBV7-9; J: TRBJ2-5; CDR3: ASSLASSYGDQETQY
V: TRBV6-6; J: TRBJ1-1; CDR3: ASSYPRDSLIEAF
V: TRBV16; J: TRBJ2-7; CDR3: ASSQSGDRGLGEQY
V: TRBV7-2; J: TRBJ2-3; CDR3: ASSLATSRGSAPLDTQY
V: TRBV7-9; J: TRBJ2-7; CDR3: ASSLAQGGEQY
V: TRBV7-8; J: TRBJ2-1; CDR3: ASKEGSYLHEQF
V: TRBV5-5; J: TRBJ1-5; CDR3: ASSLAQGGNQPQH
V: TRBV7-2; J: TRBJ2-7; CDR3: ASSFSLLYEQY
V: TRBV18; J: TRBJ2-5; CDR3: ASSPREREVQETQY
V: TRBV7-9; J: TRBJ1-3; CDR3: ASSYGTGSGNTIY
V: TRBV29-1; J: TRBJ2-7; CDR3: SVVGGRSLSGEQY
V: TRBV6-1; J: TRBJ1-2; CDR3: ASSEEYYGYT
V: TRBV7-7; J: TRBJ2-2; CDR3: ASSYTNTGELF
V: TRBV27; J: TRBJ2-1; CDR3: ASSRSPGWTGI
V: TRBV18; J: TRBJ2-7; CDR3: ASSPPKVWEGIYEQY
V: TRBV11-2; J: TRBJ1-2; CDR3: ASSRDRFYGYT
V: TRBV7-6; J: TRBJ1-4; CDR3: ASSAGTGEGEKLF
V: TRBV15; J: TRBJ2-1; CDR3: ATSRDVASGSGEQF
V: TRBV2; J: TRBJ2-1; CDR3: ASSEEPNGRGGLNEQF